One and the same sample provided the 13 T cell receptor beta chains below, sequenced in a study of graft-versus-host responses after intestinal transplantation. The repertoire was sequenced with immunoSEQ multiplex PCR; TCRdb's copy has only in-frame clones and lacks some. Of about 64,000 clones in the sample, roughly 90% were seen once. The antigens for these receptors are not known. The material was unstimulated CD8+ T cells sorted from spleen or lymph node cells, obtained before transplant. These receptors came from a human donor who was the organ donor for an intestinal transplant.

This rearrangement joins TRBV4-1 to TRBJ2-5; a weak D match, TRBD1 (5 bases). The better agreement between TRBJ2-7 and the DNA end casts doubt on the J call. Germline V gene lookup returns CDR1 MGHRA and CDR2 YSYEKL. CDR3 length: 14 amino acids. The CDR3, as DNA: TGCGCCAGCAGCCAAGAACATCAGGGTTTCGAGCAGTACTTC. This gives the protein CASSQEHQGFEQYF.

The count of this clone is one. For the CDR3, the DNA is TGCGCCAGCAGCGAGGGAACTTCCTACACCGGGGAGCTGTTTTTT. Protein sequence: CASSEGTSYTGELFF. The chain recombines TRBV5-1 with TRBJ2-2; possibly TRBD2 for D (5 bases). The CDR3 is 15 amino acids. CDR1 and CDR2 (germline): SGHRS, YFSETQ. V dropped 4 bases and J dropped 3 bases, with 13 bases sitting between them.

The CDR3 is CASSSDAGDGNEQYF. Written as DNA, the CDR3 is TGTGCCAGCAGCTCAGACGCGGGAGACGGGAACGAGCAGTACTTC. The chain couples TRBV5-4 to TRBJ2-7; 7 positions match TRBD2. In germline, CDR1 is SGHNT, CDR2 YYREEE (reference sequence). Trimming at V came to 3 bases and at J to 5 bases, leaving 11 bases not matched to a gene. This CDR3 region has 15 residues.

The chain employs TRBV20-1 and TRBJ2-4, with D tentatively TRBD1 (6 bases). The V gene's germline CDR1 is DFQATT and CDR2 SNEGSKA (reference sequence). The V gene lost 4 bases and the J gene lost 9 bases, with 10 bases spanning the gap. The CDR3 length is 11 residues. CDR3 DNA: TGCAGTGCTACCAGAGGGGGCATTCAGTACTTC. Translation gives CSATRGGIQYF.

The genes are TRBV4-1 and TRBJ2-7; D perhaps matches TRBD2 (6 bases). Trimming cost V 0 bases and J 2 bases, with 11 bases left between them. Germline V gives CDR1 MGHRA, CDR2 YSYEKL. This CDR3 contains 15 residues. The CDR3 nucleotides read TGCGCCAGCAGCCAAGAGCTGCGGGGTGCCTACGAGCAGTACTTC. Its protein product is CASSQELRGAYEQYF.

The chain uses TRBV4-2 and TRBJ2-7; 13 nucleotides match TRBD2. After removal of 2 bases from V and 6 bases from J, the junction contained 4 bases not matched to a gene. The CDR3 is 15 residues long. From germline, CDR1 is LGHNA and CDR2 YNFKEQ. CDR3 coding DNA: TGTGCCAGCAGCCAACGGACTAGCGGGAGTATCGAGCAGTACTTC. Amino acids: CASSQRTSGSIEQYF.

In nucleotides, the CDR3 is TGTGCCAGCAGTCCCACCTGGTGGGCTGCCTATAGCAATCAGCCCCAGCATTTT. It codes for CASSPTWWAAYSNQPQHF. This chain connects TRBV27 to TRBJ1-5; unclear D gene. CDR3 length equals 18 residues. The ends were cut back, 5 bases at V and 0 bases at J, with 20 bases in the middle. Germline CDR1 reads MNHEY; CDR2 reads SMNVEV (reference sequence).

This chain links TRBV2 with TRBJ1-1; 7 nucleotides agree with TRBD1. After removal of 10 bases from V and 7 bases from J, the junction contained 12 bases not matched to a gene. Germline V gene data show CDR1 as SNHLY and CDR2 as FYNNEI. The CDR3 sequence is 13 residues long. The CDR3 DNA sequence: TGTGCCATTAGAGGGACAGCTGAGCTTGAAGCTTTCTTT. Translated: CAIRGTAELEAFF.

The chain employs TRBV7-9 and TRBJ2-7, with D perhaps TRBD2 (6 bases). Germline values: CDR1 SEHNR, CDR2 FQNEAQ (reference sequence). This CDR3 region has 14 residues. Trimming took off 3 bases at V and 1 base at J, with 10 bases between the two ends. The CDR3 is CASSLGGESYEQYF. CDR3 in DNA: TGTGCCAGCAGCTTGGGGGGTGAGTCCTACGAGCAGTACTTC.

This sequence joins TRBV27 and TRBJ2-1, with a possible D match to TRBD2 (6 bases). Germline values: CDR1 MNHEY, CDR2 SMNVEV (reference sequence). V dropped 3 bases and J dropped 5 bases, with 11 bases sitting between them. The CDR3 loop spans 14 amino acids. The CDR3 sequence is CASSFGLANNEQFF. In nucleotides, the CDR3 is TGTGCCAGCAGTTTTGGGCTAGCGAACAATGAGCAGTTCTTC.

The rearrangement joins TRBV29-1 to TRBJ1-2; D not certain. CDR1 is SQVTM and CDR2 is ANQGSEA in the germline V gene. With 7 bases removed from V and 4 bases from J, the gap between germline ends came to 10 bases. The CDR3 is 11 residues long. This chain's CDR3 is CSAVHPYGYTF. The CDR3, as DNA: TGCAGCGCAGTACACCCCTATGGCTACACCTTC.

The chain combines TRBV7-6 with TRBJ2-5, with D tentatively TRBD1 (7 bases). Looked up from germline, CDR1 is SGHVS and CDR2 is FNYEAQ. The CDR3 totals 13 residues. Trimming left V 2 bases short and J 8 bases short, with 12 bases between. This CDR3 reads CASSLPRGATQYF. The CDR3, as DNA: TGTGCCAGCAGCTTACCCAGGGGGGCCACCCAGTACTTC.

The CDR3 region is CASSESLAGVGDEQFF. For the CDR3, the DNA is TGCGCCAGCAGTGAGAGTCTAGCGGGAGTGGGCGATGAGCAGTTCTTC. This chain uses TRBV10-2 with TRBJ2-1; 10 nucleotides match TRBD2. CDR3 length: 16 amino acids. Per the germline V gene, CDR1 is WSHSY and CDR2 is SAAADI. The ends lost 2 bases at V and 8 bases at J; junction bases unmatched: 9.